A single sample is the source of the 23 T cell receptor beta chains below, sequenced in a study of cytomegalovirus exposure and HLA in healthy donors (dated by TCRdb to 2016 to 2017). Libraries came from the immunoSEQ multiplex PCR assay. A mixture of 60 forward primers for TCR Vbeta segments and 13 reverse primers for TCR Jbeta segments was used in the multiplex PCR. TCRdb carries this immuneACCESS record with in-frame sequences only. Its versions omit some clonotypes, under half of them owing to an unresolved V gene in the studies checked, with the rest unexplained. In all, the sample holds 130,000 to 150,000 clones, and about four fifths of those were seen once. More than 4% of the sample is held by the ten biggest clonotypes. Input material: PBMCs. The receptors here all came from a man aged 35 to 55 in good health and CMV-seropositive.

The chain carries TRBV30 and TRBJ2-7, with D possibly TRBD1 on 6 matching bases. The CDR3 contains 14 residues. From germline, CDR1 is GTSNPN and CDR2 SVGIG (reference sequence). V lost 3 bases, J lost 3 bases, and 15 bases lay in between. CDR3 loop: CAWSLQGFGYEQYF. The CDR3 coding sequence is TGTGCCTGGAGCCTACAGGGTTTTGGCTACGAGCAGTACTTC. The entire variable domain, with the rest obtained from reference TRBV30 and TRBJ2-7, is as follows: SQTIHQWPATLVQPVGSPLSLECTVEGTSNPNLYWYRQAAGRGLQLLFYSVGIGQISSEVPQNLSASRPQDRQFILSSKKLLLSDSGFYLCAWSLQGFGYEQYFGPGTRLTVT.

J is TRBJ2-3 and V is TRBV2, with TRBD2 matching 11 bases. Germline CDR1 and CDR2: SNHLY and FYNNEI. V gave up 5 bases and J gave up 5 bases; unmatched junction bases: 6. CDR3 length: 15 residues. The CDR3 region is CASSYLAGGGDTQYF. CDR3 sequence (DNA): TGTGCCAGCAGTTATCTAGCGGGGGGTGGAGATACGCAGTATTTT.

V gene TRBV5-1 combines with J gene TRBJ2-5; 9 nucleotides line up with TRBD2. Germline V gene lookup returns CDR1 SGHRS and CDR2 YFSETQ. J gave up 2 bases and V 1 base, and 3 bases lay outside the gene matches. This CDR3 region has 15 residues. As DNA, the CDR3 is TGCGCCAGCAGCTTGCAAGCGGGGGGACAAGAGACCCAGTACTTC. Protein: CASSLQAGGQETQYF. Full variable domain (outside the CDR3, taken from reference TRBV5-1 and TRBJ2-5): KAGVTQTPRYLIKTRGQQVTLSCSPISGHRSVSWYQQTPGQGLQFLFEYFSETQRNKGNFPGRFSGRQFSNSRSEMNVSTLELGDSALYLCASSLQAGGQETQYFGPGTRLLVL.

The rearrangement uses TRBV15 and TRBJ1-6; 7 bases align to TRBD1. Germline V lookup: CDR1 LNHNV, CDR2 YYDKDF (reference sequence). The V gene end was trimmed by 4 bases and the J gene end by 6 bases; junction bases not matched to a gene: 6. The CDR3 consists of 15 residues. The CDR3 sequence: CATSTETGFNSPLHF. The DNA of the CDR3 is TGTGCCACCAGCACGGAGACAGGGTTTAATTCACCCCTCCACTTT.

This clone came up once. This sequence joins TRBV15 and TRBJ2-1, with 14 positions matching TRBD2. The V segment lost 4 bases and the J segment 4 bases; nucleotides outside the gene matches: 6. Per the germline V gene, CDR1 is LNHNV and CDR2 is YYDKDF (reference sequence). The CDR3 is made up of 17 amino acids. CDR3 sequence (DNA): TGTGCCACCAGCACACGGACTAGCGGGGGGCATTACAATGAGCAGTTCTTC. Translating gives CATSTRTSGGHYNEQFF.

In its sample, this clone was seen a few times. The chain has TRBV6-1 and TRBJ2-6; 7 nucleotides agree with TRBD2. The CDR3 spans 14 residues. The germline V gene has CDR1 MNHNS and CDR2 SASEGT. J lost 2 bases, V lost 8 bases, and 3 bases had no gene match. The CDR3 spells CASRGEAGANVLTF. CDR3 nucleotide sequence: TGTGCCAGCCGGGGGGAGGCTGGGGCCAACGTCCTGACTTTC.

This clone was seen only a few times. V and J are TRBV5-4 and TRBJ1-4; D remains unclear. The CDR3 length is 12 residues. The germline V gene has CDR1 SGHNT and CDR2 YYREEE (reference sequence). V was pared by 7 bases and J by 6 bases, with 10 bases between. The CDR3 DNA reads as TGTGCCAGCTCAACAGTGGATGAAAAACTGTTTTTT. It translates to CASSTVDEKLFF.

This chain links TRBV5-1 with TRBJ2-1, with 7 nucleotides matching TRBD1. V shed 4 bases and J 3 bases; nucleotides not matched to a gene: 1. The CDR3 totals 13 residues. Germline CDR1 reads SGHRS; CDR2 reads YFSETQ. CDR3 protein: CASSAGGYNEQFF. In nucleotides, the CDR3 is TGCGCCAGCAGCGCAGGGGGCTACAATGAGCAGTTCTTC.

This clone was observed once. V usage is TRBV7-2 and J usage is TRBJ1-1; possible D gene TRBD1, 5 bases. V lost 7 bases, J lost 4 bases, and 16 bases lay in between. This CDR3 contains 14 residues. Germline V gene lookup returns CDR1 SGHTA and CDR2 FQGNSA. Here the CDR3 reads CASIFHLQGTEAFF. The DNA for the CDR3 is TGTGCCAGCATATTTCACCTCCAGGGCACTGAAGCTTTCTTT.

The chain recombines TRBV19 with TRBJ2-7; 11 nucleotides match TRBD2. This CDR3 is 15 amino acids long. Losses at the gene ends were 3 bases for V and 3 bases for J; bases not matched to a gene: 4. Germline V gene sequence: CDR1 LNHDA, CDR2 SQIVND (reference sequence). CDR3 residues: CASSIGLAGYYEQYF. In DNA, the CDR3 is TGTGCCAGTAGTATTGGACTAGCGGGCTACTACGAGCAGTACTTC.

The genes are TRBV5-1 and TRBJ2-1, with TRBD2 matching 10 bases. This CDR3 has 16 residues. V lost 1 base and J lost 8; bases outside the gene matches: 9. Germline V gives CDR1 SGHRS, CDR2 YFSETQ. The CDR3 DNA reads as TGCGCCAGCAGCTTGCTAGCGGGAGTCGGTGGGTATGAGCAGTTCTTC. Translating it yields CASSLLAGVGGYEQFF.

The chain joins TRBV10-3 to TRBJ1-1; D uncertain. Germline CDR1 is ENHRY and CDR2 is SYGVKD. V gave up 3 bases and J gave up 5 bases, with 4 bases separating them. CDR3 size: 11 residues. The DNA of the CDR3 is TGTGCCATCAGTGACCGGACTGAAGCTTTCTTT. This translates into CAISDRTEAFF.

This chain joins TRBV28 and TRBJ2-7, with a weak D call TRBD2 (6 bases). Germline CDR1 reads MDHEN; CDR2 reads SYDVKM. There are 14 residues in the CDR3. V gave up 8 bases and J gave up 4 bases, with 18 bases separating them. The CDR3 DNA reads TGTGCCAGCCTCGGGACTCCCAACCCATACGAGCAGTACTTC. Its translation is CASLGTPNPYEQYF.

The chain has TRBV18 and TRBJ2-1, with 16 positions matching TRBD2. The J segment lost 7 bases and the V segment lost 6 bases, leaving 3 bases of the junction unmatched. This CDR3 is 15 amino acids long. Looked up from germline, CDR1 is KGHSH and CDR2 is LQKENI. CDR3 sequence reads: CASSQGLAGGNEQFF. In DNA, the CDR3 is TGTGCCAGCTCTCAGGGACTAGCGGGAGGGAATGAGCAGTTCTTC.

The V gene is TRBV27, the J gene TRBJ2-2; 8 nucleotides match TRBD1. The germline V gene has CDR1 MNHEY and CDR2 SMNVEV (reference sequence). CDR3 length equals 17 residues. V shed 2 bases, J shed 0 bases, and the junction held 5 bases outside the gene matches. The CDR3 loop reads CASSLIPRGPNTGELFF. CDR3 bases: TGTGCCAGCAGTTTAATACCCAGGGGGCCGAACACCGGGGAGCTGTTTTTT.

The DNA of the CDR3 is TGTGCCAGCAGCGGCGACAGCGACTATGGCTACACCTTC. Translation gives CASSGDSDYGYTF. V is TRBV9 and J is TRBJ1-2; perhaps TRBD1 as D (5 bases). The V gene lost 3 bases and the J gene lost 3 bases, with 9 bases spanning the gap. CDR3 length: 13 residues. Germline V gene data show CDR1 as SGDLS and CDR2 as YYNGEE.

The chain has TRBV6-4 and TRBJ2-1; tentatively, D is TRBD1 (6 bases). The ends were cut back, 5 bases at V and 5 bases at J, with 10 bases in the middle. Germline loops: CDR1 MRHNA, CDR2 SNTAGT. The CDR3 runs to 13 residues. CDR3 nucleotides: TGTGCCAGCAGTTCAACAGGGAACAATGAGCAGTTCTTC. This sequence encodes CASSSTGNNEQFF.

The V call is TRBV19, the J call TRBJ1-2; D may be TRBD1 (5 bases). Germline V gene lookup returns CDR1 LNHDA and CDR2 SQIVND (reference sequence). CDR3 size: 15 residues. The ends were cut back, 7 bases at V and 0 bases at J, with 15 bases in the middle. The CDR3 loop reads CASKRQTSTNYGYTF. The CDR3 bases are TGTGCCAGTAAGCGACAGACTTCAACTAACTATGGCTACACCTTC.

The rearrangement joins TRBV2 to TRBJ2-7; 8 nucleotides align to TRBD1. There are 14 residues in the CDR3. The V segment lost 3 bases and the J segment 5 bases; nucleotides outside the gene matches: 6. Germline V lookup: CDR1 SNHLY, CDR2 FYNNEI. The CDR3 coding sequence is TGTGCCAGCAGTGATTACAGGGGGGACGACGAGCAGTACTTC. Amino acids: CASSDYRGDDEQYF.

The rearrangement uses TRBV7-9 and TRBJ2-1; perhaps TRBD1 as D (5 bases). V was clipped by 1 base and J by 8 bases, with 12 bases between them. CDR1 is SEHNR and CDR2 is FQNEAQ in the germline V gene (reference sequence). The CDR3 runs 14 residues. The CDR3 is CASSLEYRSDEQFF. DNA of the CDR3: TGTGCCAGCAGCTTAGAATACAGGTCCGATGAGCAGTTCTTC.

This chain joins TRBV7-9 and TRBJ2-7; 8 bases match TRBD2. The germline CDR1 and CDR2 sequences are SEHNR and FQNEAQ (reference sequence). V shed 3 bases, J shed 2 bases, and the junction held 3 bases outside the gene matches. CDR3 length equals 14 residues. The CDR3 protein is CASSLAGGTYEQYF. DNA for the CDR3: TGTGCCAGCAGCTTGGCGGGAGGTACCTACGAGCAGTACTTC. The variable domain in full, with the rest retrieved from reference TRBV7-9 and TRBJ2-7, is DTGVSQNPRHKITKRGQNVTFRCDPISEHNRLYWYRQTLGQGPEFLTYFQNEAQLEKSRLLSDRFSAERPKGSFSTLEIQRTEQGDSAMYLCASSLAGGTYEQYFGPGTRLTVT.

This sequence joins TRBV28 and TRBJ2-2; tentatively, D is TRBD1 (5 bases). Germline loops: CDR1 MDHEN, CDR2 SYDVKM. The CDR3 extends over 14 amino acids. V lost 5 bases to trimming and J lost 5 bases, with 12 bases between them. The CDR3 spells CASSHQSGTGELFF. Written as DNA, the CDR3 is TGTGCCAGCAGTCACCAATCAGGGACCGGGGAGCTGTTTTTT.

The chain combines TRBV7-3 with TRBJ2-1; D remains ambiguous. V gave up 3 bases and J gave up 5 bases, with 8 bases separating them. The CDR3 is 13 residues long. The V gene's germline CDR1 is SGHTA and CDR2 FQGTGA. The CDR3 protein is CASSLAVNNEQFF. The CDR3 region has the DNA TGTGCCAGCAGCTTGGCGGTCAACAATGAGCAGTTCTTC.